The following is a T cell receptor (beta chain) sequence with its context. What it recognizes is unknown. J was trimmed by 8 bases and V by 4 bases; bases with no gene match: 9. Germline values: CDR1 LNHDA, CDR2 SQIVND (reference sequence). The CDR3 sequence is 15 residues long. Using its own MiXCR run on the 5' RACE reads, TCRdb lists one record per CDR3 protein. The table lists hundreds of thousands of distinct CDR3 sequences, 25% to 30% of them singletons. The sample comes from a study of CD8 T cells in ankylosing spondylitis. Study findings and constraints: Made up of fewer than 10 highly homologous variants, a TCR beta motif appeared characteristic of ankylosing spondylitis blood.

The rearrangement joins TRBV19 to TRBJ2-1; 9 bases align to TRBD1. This sequence was found in a male donor with ankylosing spondylitis. The source material was blood, either unsorted or a sorted T cell fraction (not recorded which). The chain's CDR3 is CASSNRDRVFDEQFF. The CDR3 nucleotides read TGTGCCAGTAGTAACCGGGACAGGGTTTTCGATGAGCAGTTCTTC.